One and the same sample provided the 15 T cell receptor beta chains below, sequenced in a study of T-cell reconstitution after alpha-beta-depleted transplantation in children. Unique molecular identifiers were incorporated when the TCRbeta library was constructed. TCRdb analysed the PCR reads with MiXCR anew, one entry per CDR3 protein. Of around 490,000 distinct CDR3 sequences detected, around 10% appear once; the ten largest clones hold about 15%. The starting material was PBMCs, mostly from graft donor cells, obtained 180 days after TCRalphabeta/CD19-depleted stem cell transplant. The receptors here all came from a female patient aged 2-15 years who had a stem cell transplant for aplastic anemia, so the T cells may come from the graft donor.

This clonotype occurred a few times. The rearrangement joins TRBV29-1 to TRBJ2-7, with TRBD2 as a possible D gene (6 bases). The V and J ends lost 4 bases and 3 bases respectively, with 16 bases between them. In germline, CDR1 is SQVTM, CDR2 ANQGSEA. The CDR3 sequence is 14 residues long. CDR3 in amino acids: CSVVGRRAGYEQYV. The CDR3 DNA follows: TGCAGCGTTGTAGGACGGAGGGCCGGCTACGAGCAGTACGTC.

This clonotype came up a few times. In DNA, the CDR3 is TGTGCCAGCAGGGAGGGGGAGCTGAGCACAGATACGCAGTATTTT. Protein: CASREGELSTDTQYF. The rearrangement uses TRBV12-3 or TRBV12-4 and TRBJ2-3; D is possibly TRBD1 or TRBD2 (6 bases each). V gave up 6 bases and J gave up 0 bases, with 13 bases separating them. CDR3 length: 15 residues.

The chain joins TRBV19 to TRBJ1-2, with D unclear. V dropped 6 bases and J dropped 4 bases, with 12 bases sitting between them. The CDR3 extends over 13 amino acids. Looked up from germline, CDR1 is LNHDA and CDR2 is SQIVND (reference sequence). The CDR3 DNA sequence: TGTGCCAGTAGCCGGAGGCAGCCCTATGGCTACACCTTC. Translated, it gives CASSRRQPYGYTF.

This chain joins TRBV6-2 or TRBV6-3 and TRBJ2-7, with a weak D call TRBD2 (5 bases). This CDR3 is built from 14 residues. Trimming left V 2 bases short and J 3 bases short, with 11 bases between. Germline V CDR1 and CDR2: MNHEY, SVGEGT. CDR3 nucleotide sequence: TGTGCCAGCAGTTACGACGGGGTCCTCTACGAGCAGTACTTC. Amino acids: CASSYDGVLYEQYF.

This clonotype was found many times. The chain has TRBV4-3 and TRBJ1-2, with D possibly TRBD1 on 6 matching bases. Germline V gives CDR1 LGHNA, CDR2 YSLEER. V was cut by 5 bases and J by 8 bases, with 18 bases left in between. This CDR3 spans 14 amino acids. The CDR3, as DNA: TGCGCCAGCAGCTTAGGGGGTAGAAGTTGCGGCTACACCTTC. Amino acid sequence: CASSLGGRSCGYTF.

The chain uses TRBV28 and TRBJ1-2; 9 bases are shared with TRBD1. The CDR3 is made up of 15 amino acids. CDR1 MDHEN and CDR2 SYDVKM come from the germline V gene. The ends lost 4 bases at V and 4 bases at J; junction bases unmatched: 7. The CDR3 DNA is TGTGCCAGCAGTTCTGGACAGGGGCGGACCTATGGCTACACCTTC. This codes for CASSSGQGRTYGYTF.

This clonotype occurred a few times. V gene TRBV5-1 combines with J gene TRBJ2-7; D possibly corresponds to TRBD1 (6 bases). Trimming removed 0 bases from V and 0 bases from J, with 13 bases in between. The germline V gene encodes CDR1 SGHRS and CDR2 YFSETQ. The CDR3 contains 16 residues. The CDR3 spells CASSLVQTGLSYEQYF. CDR3 coding DNA: TGCGCCAGCAGCTTGGTCCAGACAGGACTCTCCTACGAGCAGTACTTC.

The gene calls are TRBV27 and TRBJ2-1; D ambiguous. Germline CDR1 reads MNHEY; CDR2 reads SMNVEV (reference sequence). The germline V and J ends were trimmed by 4 bases and 0 bases, with 13 bases remaining between them. The length of the CDR3 is 16 residues. Here the CDR3 reads CASSSKSGGSYNEQFF. DNA of the CDR3: TGTGCCAGCAGTTCTAAATCTGGCGGCTCCTACAATGAGCAGTTCTTC.

This clonotype has a handful of counts. V and J are TRBV7-6 and TRBJ2-1, with unresolved D. V was pared by 4 bases and J by 7 bases, with 11 bases between. Germline loops: CDR1 SGHVS, CDR2 FNYEAQ. CDR3 length equals 13 residues. The CDR3 nucleotides are TGTGCCAGCAGCTCCTTTCTAGAGAATGAGCAGTTCTTC. It codes for CASSSFLENEQFF.

This clonotype was detected ten times or more. The chain recombines TRBV29-1 with TRBJ2-7; 9 bases align to TRBD1. CDR3 length: 15 residues. The ends lost 7 bases at V and 4 bases at J; junction bases unmatched: 14. CDR1 is SQVTM and CDR2 is ANQGSEA in the germline V gene. The CDR3 region has the DNA TGCAGCGCCAAGCCCGGGACAGGGTCCGGGTACGAGCAGTACTTC. Translating it yields CSAKPGTGSGYEQYF.

In its sample, this clonotype was seen a few times. The chain is built from TRBV4-3 and TRBJ2-1; D possibly corresponds to TRBD2 (6 bases). The germline V and J ends were trimmed by 1 base and 5 bases, with 12 bases remaining between them. The CDR3 sequence is 15 residues long. Germline CDR1 and CDR2: LGHNA and YSLEER. DNA for the CDR3: TGCGCCAGCAGCCAAGGGTCGCGGGGAGACAATGAGCAGTTCTTC. Amino acids: CASSQGSRGDNEQFF.

This clonotype was seen at least ten times. V and J are TRBV18 and TRBJ2-3; TRBD1 matches at 9 bases. J was trimmed by 1 base and V by 6 bases; bases with no gene match: 2. Germline lookup yields CDR1 KGHSH and CDR2 LQKENI. CDR3 length: 14 residues. The CDR3 loop is CASSGQGRTDTQYF. CDR3 nucleotide sequence: TGTGCCAGCTCGGGACAGGGCCGCACAGATACGCAGTATTTT.

This clonotype was picked up a small number of times. The chain recombines TRBV4-3 with TRBJ1-5; D is perhaps TRBD1 (5 bases). Trimming cost V 0 bases and J 6 bases, with 12 bases left between them. This CDR3 has 15 amino acids. CDR1 is LGHNA, CDR2 YSLEER, per germline. Written as DNA, the CDR3 is TGCGCCAGCAGCCAAGAACCAGGGCCCCCTCAGCCCCAGCATTTT. This translates into CASSQEPGPPQPQHF.

This clonotype was detected ten times or more. This chain joins TRBV14 and TRBJ2-1; 8 positions match TRBD2. This CDR3 is 12 amino acids long. Germline trimming cut 4 bases from V and 7 bases from J; bases unmatched to any gene: 0. Germline-derived CDR1 and CDR2 are SGHDN and FVKESK. CDR3 nucleotides: TGTGCCAGCAGCCGCGGGAGGAATGAGCAGTTCTTC. Its translation: CASSRGRNEQFF.

This clonotype was seen more than once but under ten times. V usage is TRBV18 and J usage is TRBJ1-1; the D gene is possibly TRBD1 (5 bases). With 2 bases removed from V and 3 bases from J, the gap between germline ends came to 7 bases. The CDR3 sequence is 13 residues long. Germline V lookup: CDR1 KGHSH, CDR2 LQKENI. This chain's CDR3 is CASSPTTDTEAFF. The CDR3 DNA reads as TGTGCCAGCTCACCAACGACAGACACTGAAGCTTTCTTT.